Below, 23 T cell receptor beta chains from the same sample are listed, as sequenced in a study of radiation and T cells in renal cell carcinoma. Time point of the sample: blood 4 weeks post-SBRT, at nephrectomy. Treatment indicated: 15 Gy SBRT to primary tumor, nephrectomy 4 weeks later. Sequenced by immunoSEQ multiplex PCR; TCRdb stores in-frame clones only, minus some. This sample has approximately 92,000 clones; approximately 80% occur once, and the top ten carry 9.4%. This sample comprised blood, obtained from a patient whose treatment included radiotherapy and nephrectomy. The receptor set was obtained from a man aged 45-65 years with renal cell carcinoma.

V and J are TRBV2 and TRBJ1-2, with 7 bases matching TRBD1. The CDR3 length is 14 residues. Trimming cost V 4 bases and J 2 bases; bases outside gene matches: 4. Germline CDR1 reads SNHLY; CDR2 reads FYNNEI. CDR3 sequence reads: CASSGQGGNYGYTF. The CDR3 coding sequence is TGTGCCAGCAGTGGACAGGGCGGGAACTATGGCTACACCTTC.

The V and J genes are TRBV7-8 and TRBJ2-1; 7 bases agree with TRBD1. CDR3 length: 14 residues. J gave up 12 bases and V 7 bases, and 15 bases lay outside the gene matches. Germline values: CDR1 SGHVS, CDR2 FQNEAQ. In nucleotides, the CDR3 is TGTGCCAGCATCGACCGCGAGGTAGCAGGGGGGCAGTTCTTC. The encoded protein is CASIDREVAGGQFF.

The table lists this clone with a few counts. The chain uses TRBV9 and TRBJ2-2; D gene ambiguous. Germline V lookup: CDR1 SGDLS, CDR2 YYNGEE. The length of the CDR3 is 12 residues. V was pared by 0 bases and J by 4 bases, with 1 base between. The CDR3 loop is CASSVATGELFF. For the CDR3, the DNA is TGTGCCAGCAGCGTAGCCACCGGGGAGCTGTTTTTT.

The rearrangement links TRBV7-8 to TRBJ1-6, with TRBD1 as a possible D gene (5 bases). The CDR3 length is 17 residues. Germline assignment: CDR1 SGHVS and CDR2 FQNEAQ. Trimming removed 3 bases at V and 11 bases at J, with 23 bases between. The DNA of the CDR3 is TGTGCCAGCAGCTTCCCGGGACTGGGTTTGGGGGTAACACCCCTCCACTTT. This encodes CASSFPGLGLGVTPLHF.

The count of this clone is one. The chain uses TRBV10-2 and TRBJ2-3, with no clear D. The CDR3 runs 13 residues. The V end lost 5 bases, the J end lost 7 bases, and 13 bases lay between the germline ends. The germline CDR1 and CDR2 sequences are WSHSY and SAAADI. The CDR3 DNA follows: TGCGCCAGCAGTAGATCCCTGGGGTATACGCAGTATTTT. The encoded protein is CASSRSLGYTQYF.

This chain joins TRBV6-1 and TRBJ2-7, with D possibly being TRBD1 or TRBD2 (5 bases each). Germline loops: CDR1 MNHNS, CDR2 SASEGT. The CDR3 is 14 residues long. Trimming removed 6 bases at V and 3 bases at J, with 15 bases between. CDR3 in amino acids: CASSRDGLYYEQYF. The CDR3 DNA reads as TGTGCCAGCAGCCGGGACGGGCTTTACTACGAGCAGTACTTC.

V and J are TRBV4-3 and TRBJ1-6; D unclear. Germline V gives CDR1 LGHNA, CDR2 YSLEER. The length of the CDR3 is 16 residues. Trimming shortened V by 0 bases and J by 4 bases, and 10 bases separated the two germline ends. CDR3 in DNA: TGCGCCAGCAGCCAAGATGTAGGCGGGTATAATTCACCCCTCCACTTT. It specifies CASSQDVGGYNSPLHF.

CDR3 in DNA: TGTGCCAGCAGCCGGGACTCCTCCTACGAGCAGTACTTC. As protein: CASSRDSSYEQYF. The V gene is TRBV27, the J gene TRBJ2-7; the D gene is possibly TRBD2 (6 bases). The CDR3 runs to 13 residues. The germline V gene encodes CDR1 MNHEY and CDR2 SMNVEV (reference sequence). The germline V and J ends were trimmed by 6 bases and 0 bases, with 9 bases remaining between them.

The chain carries TRBV14 and TRBJ1-1; 7 nucleotides align to TRBD1. The CDR3 spans 16 residues. Germline CDR1 reads SGHDN; CDR2 reads FVKESK. J gave up 1 base and V 4 bases, and 9 bases lay outside the gene matches. The CDR3 protein is CASSPRTGGWNTEAFF. The CDR3 DNA follows: TGTGCCAGCAGCCCCCGGACAGGTGGATGGAACACTGAAGCTTTCTTT.

The chain couples TRBV2 to TRBJ2-3; the D gene is possibly TRBD2 (5 bases). This CDR3 region has 16 residues. Germline values: CDR1 SNHLY, CDR2 FYNNEI. Trimming pared 6 bases from V and 0 bases from J, leaving 16 bases between. CDR3 in DNA: TGTGCCAGCAGGGATCCGGGAACCCCAAGCACAGATACGCAGTATTTT. Protein product: CASRDPGTPSTDTQYF.

The chain combines TRBV6-5 with TRBJ1-2, with 10 bases lining up with TRBD1. CDR1 is MNHEY, CDR2 SVGAGI, per germline. V was clipped by 4 bases and J by 8 bases; unmatched bases: 13. This CDR3 has 16 residues. The CDR3 sequence is CASSSQRGTGAIGYTF. CDR3 sequence (DNA): TGTGCCAGCAGTTCCCAACGGGGGACAGGGGCAATCGGCTACACCTTC.

This chain uses TRBV5-1 with TRBJ2-3; tentatively, D is TRBD1 (6 bases). CDR3 size: 14 residues. Trimming took 3 bases from V and 3 from J, leaving 11 bases between them. CDR1 is SGHRS and CDR2 is YFSETQ in the germline V gene. Here the CDR3 reads CASSWGLETDTQYF. The DNA of the CDR3 is TGCGCCAGCAGCTGGGGGCTAGAGACAGATACGCAGTATTTT.

This rearrangement joins TRBV28 to TRBJ1-5; weak D call: TRBD1 (5 bases). V was pared by 7 bases and J by 3 bases, with 13 bases between. The CDR3 loop spans 14 amino acids. Germline V lookup: CDR1 MDHEN, CDR2 SYDVKM. CDR3 protein: CASMGDLHNQPQHF. The CDR3 DNA sequence: TGTGCCAGCATGGGGGACCTGCACAATCAGCCCCAGCATTTT. Looking up the rest from reference TRBV28 and TRBJ1-5 gives the full variable domain: DVKVTQSSRYLVKRTGEKVFLECVQDMDHENMFWYRQDPGLGLRLIYFSYDVKMKEKGDIPEGYSVSREKKERFSLILESASTNQTSMYLCASMGDLHNQPQHFGDGTRLSIL.

This clone was seen only once. V usage is TRBV6-5 and J usage is TRBJ1-3; D is undetermined. The CDR3 has 12 residues. The V gene's germline CDR1 is MNHEY and CDR2 SVGAGI. V lost 5 bases and J 4 bases, leaving 6 bases between the germline ends. Here the CDR3 reads CASSGTGNTIYF. The CDR3 bases are TGTGCCAGCAGTGGCACAGGAAACACCATATATTTT.

The V call is TRBV5-1, the J call TRBJ2-2; D may be TRBD2 (6 bases). Looked up from germline, CDR1 is SGHRS and CDR2 is YFSETQ. Trimming removed 2 bases from V and 0 bases from J, with 20 bases in between. This CDR3 is 19 amino acids long. This CDR3 reads CASSFLTIRDWPNTGELFF. CDR3 nucleotides: TGCGCCAGCAGCTTTCTGACAATCCGGGACTGGCCGAACACCGGGGAGCTGTTTTTT.

As concerns this clone: The sample has other DNA sequences that encode this CDR3 too. The chain couples TRBV5-1 to TRBJ2-7, with 12 bases fitting TRBD2. The CDR3 spans 15 residues. V trimming: 3 bases; J trimming: 2 bases; junction bases outside the gene matches: 3. Germline CDR1 is SGHRS and CDR2 is YFSETQ. CDR3 sequence reads: CASSSGLAGPYEQYF. CDR3 sequence (DNA): TGCGCCAGCAGCTCAGGACTAGCGGGGCCCTACGAGCAGTACTTC. Full variable domain (missing parts from reference TRBV5-1 and TRBJ2-7): KAGVTQTPRYLIKTRGQQVTLSCSPISGHRSVSWYQQTPGQGLQFLFEYFSETQRNKGNFPGRFSGRQFSNSRSEMNVSTLELGDSALYLCASSSGLAGPYEQYFGPGTRLTVT.

The V and J genes are TRBV13 and TRBJ2-7; D is unresolved. Trimming stripped 0 bases from V and 5 bases from J, with 5 bases between. CDR1 is PRHDT, CDR2 FYEKMQ, per germline (reference sequence). The CDR3 extends over 12 amino acids. CDR3 sequence reads: CASSLGQDEQYF. Written as DNA, the CDR3 is TGTGCCAGCAGCTTAGGGCAGGACGAGCAGTACTTC.

J is TRBJ2-5 and V is TRBV7-9; no firm D call. Germline values: CDR1 SEHNR, CDR2 FQNEAQ (reference sequence). Deletions cut 1 base from V and 4 bases from J, with 10 bases between. The CDR3 consists of 14 residues. DNA for the CDR3: TGTGCCAGCAGCTTAGTAGGCAGATTAGAGACCCAGTACTTC. Its protein product is CASSLVGRLETQYF. Looking up the rest from reference TRBV7-9 and TRBJ2-5 gives the full variable domain: DTGVSQNPRHKITKRGQNVTFRCDPISEHNRLYWYRQTLGQGPEFLTYFQNEAQLEKSRLLSDRFSAERPKGSFSTLEIQRTEQGDSAMYLCASSLVGRLETQYFGPGTRLLVL.

The genes are TRBV11-3 and TRBJ1-1; D unclear. The germline V and J ends were trimmed by 6 bases and 0 bases, with 8 bases remaining between them. This CDR3 spans 13 amino acids. The V gene's germline CDR1 is SGHNT and CDR2 YENEEA. CDR3 protein: CASSPVLNTEAFF. In DNA, the CDR3 is TGTGCCAGCAGTCCCGTGTTGAACACTGAAGCTTTCTTT. The complete variable domain, with remaining parts taken from reference TRBV11-3 and TRBJ1-1, reads EAGVVQSPRYKIIEKKQPVAFWCNPISGHNTLYWYLQNLGQGPELLIRYENEEAVDDSQLPKDRFSAERLKGVDSTLKIQPAELGDSAVYLCASSPVLNTEAFFGQGTRLTVV.

V usage is TRBV28 and J usage is TRBJ2-1, with TRBD1 matching 7 bases. Germline V gene lookup returns CDR1 MDHEN and CDR2 SYDVKM. This CDR3 has 15 amino acids. With V trimmed by 2 bases and J by 2 bases, 3 bases remained unmatched. CDR3 protein: CASSLNRGPYNEQFF. CDR3 DNA: TGTGCCAGCAGTTTAAACAGGGGCCCCTACAATGAGCAGTTCTTC.

The chain uses TRBV29-1 and TRBJ1-2; D unclear. The CDR3 sequence is 15 residues long. CDR1 is SQVTM and CDR2 is ANQGSEA in the germline V gene. The germline V and J ends were trimmed by 2 bases and 0 bases, with 13 bases remaining between them. CDR3 nucleotide sequence: TGCAGCGTTGAAAAGGGATCGCGCGCTAACTATGGCTACACCTTC. This codes for CSVEKGSRANYGYTF. The full variable domain, with the rest looked up from reference TRBV29-1 and TRBJ1-2, is SAVISQKPSRDICQRGTSLTIQCQVDSQVTMMFWYRQQPGQSLTLIATANQGSEATYESGFVIDKFPISRPNLTFSTLTVSNMSPEDSSIYLCSVEKGSRANYGYTFGSGTRLTVV.

CDR3 sequence: CASSPDRGGTDTQYF. The CDR3 coding sequence is TGTGCCAGTAGTCCAGATCGGGGGGGCACAGATACGCAGTATTTT. The chain uses TRBV19 and TRBJ2-3; 7 nucleotides match TRBD2. After removal of 5 bases from V and 1 base from J, the junction contained 6 bases not matched to a gene. Germline V gene lookup returns CDR1 LNHDA and CDR2 SQIVND (reference sequence). The CDR3 contains 15 residues.

On this clone: Possible read error: a much larger clone is one base away. This sample includes further DNA sequences coding for the same CDR3. The chain uses TRBV2 and TRBJ1-5; D unresolved. V was trimmed by 1 base and J by 3 bases, leaving 16 bases between them. The germline gives CDR1 SNHLY, CDR2 FYNNEI. This CDR3 is built from 17 residues. CDR3 nucleotide sequence: TGTGCCAGCAGTGAAGGAGCTGTATCCCGGCACAATCAGCCCCAGCATTTT. As protein: CASSEGAVSRHNQPQHF.